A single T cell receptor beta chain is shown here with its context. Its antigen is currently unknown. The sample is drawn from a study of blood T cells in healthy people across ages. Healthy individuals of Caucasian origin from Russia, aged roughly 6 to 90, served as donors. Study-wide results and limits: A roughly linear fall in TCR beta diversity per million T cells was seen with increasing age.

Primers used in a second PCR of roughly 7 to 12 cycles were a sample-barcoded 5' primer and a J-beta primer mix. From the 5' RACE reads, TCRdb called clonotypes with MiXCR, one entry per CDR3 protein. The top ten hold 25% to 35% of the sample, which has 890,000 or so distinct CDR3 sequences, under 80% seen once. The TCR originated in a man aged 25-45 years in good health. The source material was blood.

CDR3 sequence (DNA): TGTGCCAGCAGTCCCTGGGCAGGGGCCTACAATGAGCAGTTCTTC. This gives the protein CASSPWAGAYNEQFF. V gene TRBV27 combines with J gene TRBJ2-1; D is possibly TRBD1 (6 bases). The CDR3 length is 15 residues. In germline, CDR1 is MNHEY, CDR2 SMNVEV (reference sequence). The V gene lost 5 bases and the J gene lost 2 bases, with 13 bases spanning the gap.